The entry below describes one TCR beta chain. Its antigen remains unidentified. The protocol was immunoSEQ multiplex PCR, while the TCRdb copy is restricted to in-frame clones and leaves out a portion. The sample holds 120,000 or so clones, approximately 90% seen once. Germline CDR1 is KGHSH and CDR2 is LQKENI. The CDR3 runs 16 residues. Trimming took 3 bases from V and 5 from J, leaving 20 bases between them. The data are from a study of T cell responses to AZD1222 COVID-19 vaccine. Notes on the study in general: Clonal diversity may have been underestimated, and the donors were mostly white British, with more females than males. The number of AZD1222 recipients seropositive at baseline was only 6 or 7.

The sequence was obtained from an adult who received the MenACWY meningococcal vaccine as a control. The source material was peripheral blood, sampled 28 days after the second dose of the MenACWY control vaccine. The chain employs TRBV18 and TRBJ2-7, with D possibly matching TRBD2 (7 bases). CDR3 protein: CASSPGERGGRNEQYF. Written as DNA, the CDR3 is TGTGCCAGCTCACCTGGGGAACGCGGGGGCCGGAACGAGCAGTACTTC.